Following are 18 T cell receptor beta chains from one sample sequenced in a study of immune cell composition in non-small cell lung cancer. Normal lung was sampled as far from the tumour as possible, at least 3 cm. Data came from immunoSEQ multiplex PCR; TCRdb stores just in-frame clones and leaves some out. The sample lists approximately 3,800 clones; about 80% were seen once. Sequencing was performed on non-adjacent lung tissue. Every receptor here comes from a human donor with non-small cell lung cancer.

V usage is TRBV15 and J usage is TRBJ2-1; 8 nucleotides agree with TRBD2. The CDR3 extends over 16 amino acids. V gave up 0 bases and J gave up 9 bases; unmatched junction bases: 10. Germline loops: CDR1 LNHNV, CDR2 YYDKDF (reference sequence). CDR3 residues: CATSRDLREGGGEQFF. For the CDR3, the DNA is TGTGCCACCAGCAGAGATTTACGGGAGGGGGGGGGTGAGCAGTTCTTC. Full variable domain (outside the CDR3, taken from reference TRBV15 and TRBJ2-1): DAMVIQNPRYQVTQFGKPVTLSCSQTLNHNVMYWYQQKSSQAPKLLFHYYDKDFNNEADTPDNFQSRRPNTSFCFLDIRSPGLGDTAMYLCATSRDLREGGGEQFFGPGTRLTVL.

The chain carries TRBV6-5 and TRBJ1-2; D unclear. This CDR3 region has 14 residues. Trimming left V 6 bases short and J 5 bases short, with 16 bases between. Germline V lookup: CDR1 MNHEY, CDR2 SVGAGI. Here the CDR3 DNA reads TGTGCCAGCAGGGCCGAAGTGCTTTCTTATGGCTACACCTTC. This gives the protein CASRAEVLSYGYTF.

The V and J genes are TRBV6-9 and TRBJ2-3, with 8 bases aligning to TRBD2. The CDR3 has 14 amino acids. CDR1 and CDR2 (germline): MNHGY, SVAAGI. V lost 6 bases to trimming and J lost 5 bases; unmatched junction nucleotides: 7. As DNA, the CDR3 is TGTGCCAGCAGAGAAGCGGGAGTTGGAGATACGCAGTATTTT. This sequence encodes CASREAGVGDTQYF.

The V gene is TRBV7-2, the J gene TRBJ2-1, with 8 bases lining up with TRBD2. Germline CDR1 is SGHTA and CDR2 is FQGNSA. The ends lost 2 bases at V and 4 bases at J; junction bases unmatched: 16. The CDR3 is 19 residues long. The CDR3 sequence: CASSLSGTRAVLGYNEQFF. Written as DNA, the CDR3 is TGTGCCAGCAGCTTATCGGGGACTAGGGCGGTGTTGGGATACAATGAGCAGTTCTTC.

This chain joins TRBV14 and TRBJ2-5; 9 bases are shared with TRBD2. The CDR3 extends over 14 amino acids. The J segment lost 4 bases and the V segment lost 2 bases, leaving 2 bases of the junction unmatched. Germline CDR1 reads SGHDN; CDR2 reads FVKESK. DNA of the CDR3: TGTGCCAGCAGCCAACGCGGGAGGGGAGAGACCCAGTACTTC. Translated: CASSQRGRGETQYF.

This clone showed up just once. The chain employs TRBV5-1 and TRBJ2-3; D might be TRBD1 or TRBD2, each matching 5 bases. This CDR3 is built from 15 residues. Germline CDR1 SGHRS, CDR2 YFSETQ. V gave up 2 bases and J gave up 3 bases, with 13 bases separating them. The chain's CDR3 is CASSFGTPGTDTQYF. The CDR3 DNA sequence: TGCGCCAGCAGCTTTGGGACCCCGGGGACAGATACGCAGTATTTT.

The chain has TRBV14 and TRBJ2-2; TRBD1 matches 9 bases. Losses at the gene ends were 2 bases for V and 7 bases for J; bases not matched to a gene: 8. Germline V CDR1 and CDR2: SGHDN, FVKESK. The CDR3 consists of 16 residues. In nucleotides, the CDR3 is TGTGCCAGCAGCCAAACGGGACAGGGATACATCGGGGAGCTGTTTTTT. Amino acids: CASSQTGQGYIGELFF.

The chain recombines TRBV9 with TRBJ2-1; D uncertain. This CDR3 has 14 amino acids. V lost 0 bases and J lost 6, with 10 bases in between. CDR1 SGDLS and CDR2 YYNGEE come from the germline V gene. CDR3 region: CASSVDNQVNEQFF. DNA for the CDR3: TGTGCCAGCAGCGTAGATAACCAGGTCAATGAGCAGTTCTTC. Filled out from reference TRBV9 and TRBJ2-1, the complete variable domain reads DSGVTQTPKHLITATGQRVTLRCSPRSGDLSVYWYQQSLDQGLQFLIQYYNGEERAKGNILERFSAQQFPDLHSELNLSSLELGDSALYFCASSVDNQVNEQFFGPGTRLTVL.

The J gene is TRBJ2-2, the V gene TRBV7-2; D may be TRBD2 (5 bases). V lost 0 bases to trimming and J lost 4 bases, with 9 bases between them. The length of the CDR3 is 15 residues. Germline V lookup: CDR1 SGHTA, CDR2 FQGNSA. For the CDR3, the DNA is TGTGCCAGCAGCTTAGCACCGGGAAGCACCGGGGAGCTGTTTTTT. It translates to CASSLAPGSTGELFF.

The chain employs TRBV28 and TRBJ2-3, with a weak D call TRBD2 (6 bases). Trimming removed 5 bases from V and 2 bases from J, with 14 bases in between. Germline V CDR1 and CDR2: MDHEN, SYDVKM. The CDR3 extends over 15 amino acids. The CDR3 DNA sequence: TGTGCCAGCAGTCAACCCGGGAGTACCACAGATACGCAGTATTTT. This gives the protein CASSQPGSTTDTQYF.

The chain carries TRBV6-5 and TRBJ2-7; D possibly corresponds to TRBD2 (6 bases). V lost 5 bases to trimming and J lost 1 base, with 9 bases between them. The CDR3 has 13 amino acids. The V gene's germline CDR1 is MNHEY and CDR2 SVGAGI. The CDR3 here is CASSPGSSYEQYF. CDR3 DNA: TGTGCCAGCAGTCCCGGGAGTTCCTACGAGCAGTACTTC.

J is TRBJ1-2 and V is TRBV15, with 7 bases identical to TRBD1. From germline, CDR1 is LNHNV and CDR2 YYDKDF (reference sequence). Trimming removed 3 bases from V and 5 bases from J; junction bases left unmatched: 6. This CDR3 contains 14 residues. The DNA of the CDR3 is TGTGCCACCAGCAGGATCCAGGGGGGATATGGCTACACCTTC. It yields the protein CATSRIQGGYGYTF.

The CDR3 DNA reads TGTGCCAGCAGTTCAATTGCGAGGACCAAGAAGGGATACGAGCAGTACTTC. It specifies CASSSIARTKKGYEQYF. The genes are TRBV27 and TRBJ2-7; D is unclear. Trimming took 4 bases from V and 4 from J, leaving 23 bases between them. Germline CDR1 is MNHEY and CDR2 is SMNVEV (reference sequence). CDR3 length: 17 amino acids.

The count of this clone is one. The chain uses TRBV7-2 and TRBJ2-1; 13 nucleotides line up with TRBD2. CDR1 is SGHTA, CDR2 FQGNSA, per germline. With V trimmed by 4 bases and J by 7 bases, 4 bases remained unmatched. The CDR3 is 15 residues long. The CDR3 is CASSWTSGSHNEQFF. CDR3 sequence (DNA): TGTGCCAGCAGCTGGACTAGCGGGAGTCATAATGAGCAGTTCTTC. The complete variable domain, with remaining parts taken from reference TRBV7-2 and TRBJ2-1, reads GAGVSQSPSNKVTEKGKDVELRCDPISGHTALYWYRQSLGQGLEFLIYFQGNSAPDKSGLPSDRFSAERTGGSVSTLTIQRTQQEDSAVYLCASSWTSGSHNEQFFGPGTRLTVL.

This rearrangement joins TRBV28 to TRBJ2-1; maybe TRBD1 (6 bases). V lost 7 bases and J lost 4, with 14 bases in between. Germline values: CDR1 MDHEN, CDR2 SYDVKM. This CDR3 comprises 14 residues. The CDR3 coding sequence is TGTGCCAGCACTTTCCAACAGGGATACAATGAGCAGTTCTTC. This sequence encodes CASTFQQGYNEQFF.

CDR3 loop: CATGLAGGIHNEQFF. Written as DNA, the CDR3 is TGTGCCACCGGCCTAGCGGGAGGGATCCACAATGAGCAGTTCTTC. The J gene is TRBJ2-1, the V gene TRBV7-3, with TRBD2 matching over 12 bases. V shed 10 bases, J shed 5 bases, and the junction held 9 bases outside the gene matches. Germline V gene data show CDR1 as SGHTA and CDR2 as FQGTGA. The CDR3 runs to 15 residues. Combining the CDR3 with reference TRBV7-3 and TRBJ2-1 gives the whole variable domain GAGVSQTPSNKVTEKGKYVELRCDPISGHTALYWYRQSLGQGPEFLIYFQGTGAADDSGLPNDRFFAVRPEGSVSTLKIQRTERGDSAVYLCATGLAGGIHNEQFFGPGTRLTVL.

V gene TRBV28 combines with J gene TRBJ2-5; 7 bases fit TRBD2. Germline CDR1 MDHEN, CDR2 SYDVKM. V lost 2 bases, J lost 0 bases, and 12 bases stayed unmatched. The CDR3 consists of 18 residues. The CDR3 loop reads CASSLLGSGLNHQETQYF. The DNA of the CDR3 is TGTGCCAGCAGTTTACTAGGTAGCGGGCTAAACCACCAAGAGACCCAGTACTTC.

The rearrangement links TRBV19 to TRBJ1-4; D uncertain. Germline V gene lookup returns CDR1 LNHDA and CDR2 SQIVND (reference sequence). Trimming removed 10 bases from V and 7 bases from J, with 16 bases in between. The CDR3 runs to 13 residues. Here the CDR3 reads CATSDSSSEKLFF. The CDR3 DNA follows: TGTGCCACCTCGGACTCTTCAAGTGAAAAACTGTTTTTT.